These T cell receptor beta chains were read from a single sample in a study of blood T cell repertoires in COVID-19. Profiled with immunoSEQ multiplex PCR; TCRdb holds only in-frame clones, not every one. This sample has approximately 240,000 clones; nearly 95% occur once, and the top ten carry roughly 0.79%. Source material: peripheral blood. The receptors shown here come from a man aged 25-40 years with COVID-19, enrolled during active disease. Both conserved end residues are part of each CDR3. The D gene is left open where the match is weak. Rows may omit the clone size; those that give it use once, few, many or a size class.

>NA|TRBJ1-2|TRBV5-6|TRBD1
CASSGGTGDANYGYTF
TGTGCCAGCAGCGGGGGGACAGGAGATGCTAACTATGGCTACACCTTC
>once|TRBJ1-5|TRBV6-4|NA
CASRTVNQPQHF
TGTGCCAGCAGGACAGTCAATCAGCCCCAGCATTTT
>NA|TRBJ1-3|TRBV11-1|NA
CASSPGPTGNTIYF
TGTGCCAGCAGCCCAGGGCCAACTGGAAACACCATATATTTT
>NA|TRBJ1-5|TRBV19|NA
CASSISTGSQGSQPQHF
TGTGCCAGTAGTATAAGTACCGGATCACAGGGCAGTCAGCCCCAGCATTTT
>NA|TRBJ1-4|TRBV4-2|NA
CASSQWAVNEKLFF
TGTGCCAGCAGCCAATGGGCCGTTAATGAAAAACTGTTTTTT
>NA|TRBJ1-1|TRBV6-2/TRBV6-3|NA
CASSYSGQGNTEAFF
TGTGCCAGCAGTTACTCTGGCCAGGGAAACACTGAAGCTTTCTTT
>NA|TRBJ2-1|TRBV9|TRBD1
CASSVATSGGLQQQFF
TGTGCCAGCAGCGTAGCTACGTCAGGGGGCCTTCAGCAGCAGTTCTTC
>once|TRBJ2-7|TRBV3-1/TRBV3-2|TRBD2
CASSHLTSGGYEQYF
TGTGCCAGCAGCCATCTTACTAGCGGGGGATACGAGCAGTACTTC
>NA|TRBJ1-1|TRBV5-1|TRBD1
CASTTGTNTEAFF
TGCGCCAGCACGACAGGGACGAACACTGAAGCTTTCTTT
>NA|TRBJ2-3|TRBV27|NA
CASSPWRVDTQYF
TGTGCCAGCAGTCCCTGGAGGGTGGATACGCAGTATTTT
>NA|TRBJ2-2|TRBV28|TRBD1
CASSPPFGTGGLNTGELFF
TGTGCCAGCAGTCCTCCCTTTGGGACAGGGGGCTTAAACACCGGGGAGCTGTTTTTT
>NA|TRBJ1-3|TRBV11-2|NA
CASSFPTVGNTIYF
TGTGCCAGCAGCTTCCCGACAGTTGGAAACACCATATATTTT
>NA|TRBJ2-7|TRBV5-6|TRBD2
CASSETSGGSYEQYF
TGTGCCAGCAGCGAAACTAGCGGGGGTAGCTACGAGCAGTACTTC
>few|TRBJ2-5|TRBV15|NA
CATSRGGPGGLQETQYF
TGTGCCACCAGCAGAGGCGGTCCCGGGGGTCTCCAAGAGACCCAGTACTTC
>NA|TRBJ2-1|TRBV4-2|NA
CASSQDSHNEQFF
TGTGCCAGCAGCCAGGACTCTCACAATGAGCAGTTCTTC
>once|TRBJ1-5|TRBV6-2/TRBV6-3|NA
CASSYSIGTRSNQPQHF
TGTGCCAGCAGTTACTCGATTGGAACGAGGAGCAATCAGCCCCAGCATTTT
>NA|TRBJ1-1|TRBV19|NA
CASSIGRGATEAFF
TGTGCCAGTAGTATTGGGAGGGGAGCCACTGAAGCTTTCTTT
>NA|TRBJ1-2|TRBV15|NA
CATSRDLIQVRDGGYTF
TGTGCCACCAGCAGAGATTTAATCCAAGTACGGGATGGTGGCTACACCTTC
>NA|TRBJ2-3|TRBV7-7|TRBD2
CASSPLGTSGDYTDTQYF
TGTGCCAGCAGCCCACTCGGGACTAGCGGGGATTACACAGATACGCAGTATTTT
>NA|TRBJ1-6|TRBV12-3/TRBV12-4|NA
CASSSGGYSPLHF
TGTGCCAGCAGTTCCGGCGGGTATTCACCCCTCCACTTT
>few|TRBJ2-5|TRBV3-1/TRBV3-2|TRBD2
CASSQEVGSGKETQYF
TGTGCCAGCAGCCAAGAGGTCGGTAGCGGGAAAGAGACCCAGTACTTC
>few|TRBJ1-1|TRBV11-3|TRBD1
CASSSAGQGLTEAFF
TGTGCCAGCAGCTCCGCGGGACAGGGTTTAACTGAAGCTTTCTTT
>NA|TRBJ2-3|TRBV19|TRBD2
CASSIGLAGGRGDTQYF
TGTGCCAGTAGTATAGGCCTAGCGGGGGGCCGGGGAGATACGCAGTATTTT
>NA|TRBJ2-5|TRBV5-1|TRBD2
CASSLGVSGGRTQETQYF
TGCGCCAGCAGCTTGGGGGTTAGCGGCGGGAGGACCCAAGAGACCCAGTACTTC
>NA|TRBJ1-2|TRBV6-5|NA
CASRTAKGLYGYTF
TGTGCCAGCAGAACGGCCAAGGGGTTGTATGGCTACACCTTC
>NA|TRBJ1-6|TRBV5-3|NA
CARSLAQTVPYNSPLHF
TGTGCCAGAAGCTTGGCCCAAACAGTCCCCTATAATTCACCCCTCCACTTT
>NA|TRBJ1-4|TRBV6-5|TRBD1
CASSYGQEGEKLFF
TGTGCCAGCAGTTACGGACAGGAGGGGGAAAAACTGTTTTTT
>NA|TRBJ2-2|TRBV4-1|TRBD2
CASSQVHSGGADTGELFF
TGCGCCAGCAGCCAAGTTCACAGCGGGGGGGCAGACACCGGGGAGCTGTTTTTT
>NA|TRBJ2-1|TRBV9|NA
CASSVTAGSFNEQFF
TGTGCCAGCAGCGTAACAGCGGGTAGTTTCAATGAGCAGTTCTTC
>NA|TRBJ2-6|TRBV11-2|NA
CASSQWTFRSGANVLTF
TGTGCCAGCAGCCAATGGACATTCCGCTCTGGGGCCAACGTCCTGACTTTC
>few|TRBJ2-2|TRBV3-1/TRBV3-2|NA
CASSRSGDTGELFF
TGTGCCAGCAGCCGTTCAGGGGACACCGGGGAGCTGTTTTTT
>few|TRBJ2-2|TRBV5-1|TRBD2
CASSLASGETGELFF
TGCGCCAGCAGCTTGGCTAGCGGGGAGACCGGGGAGCTGTTTTTT
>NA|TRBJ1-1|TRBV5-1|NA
CASSRGSSREAFF
TGCGCCAGCAGCCGGGGGTCGTCCAGGGAAGCTTTCTTT
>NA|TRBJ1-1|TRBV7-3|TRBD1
CASSLGRGDTEAFF
TGTGCCAGCAGCTTGGGCAGGGGGGACACTGAAGCTTTCTTT
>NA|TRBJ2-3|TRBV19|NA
CASSIGTAQPDTQYF
TGTGCCAGTAGTATAGGTACAGCTCAACCAGATACGCAGTATTTT
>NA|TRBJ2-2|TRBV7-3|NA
CASSLYTTANTGELFF
TGTGCCAGCAGCTTATATACAACCGCGAACACCGGGGAGCTGTTTTTT
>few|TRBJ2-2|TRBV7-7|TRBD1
CASSLGRGRGTGELFF
TGTGCCAGCAGCTTAGGCAGGGGGCGCGGCACCGGGGAGCTGTTTTTT
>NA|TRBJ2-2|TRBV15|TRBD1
CATSRRDRINGELFF
TGTGCCACCAGCAGGAGGGACAGGATTAACGGGGAGCTGTTTTTT
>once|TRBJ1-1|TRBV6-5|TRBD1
CASSYSTQGALEAFF
TGTGCCAGCAGTTACTCGACGCAGGGGGCCCTAGAAGCTTTCTTT
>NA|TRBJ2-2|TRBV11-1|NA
CASSPRQAGELFF
TGTGCCAGCAGCCCCCGCCAGGCCGGGGAGCTGTTTTTT
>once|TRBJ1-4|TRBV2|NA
CASSGQQGVEKLFF
TGTGCCAGCAGCGGACAACAAGGCGTTGAAAAACTGTTTTTT
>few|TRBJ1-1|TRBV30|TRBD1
CAWSVQGDTEAFF
TGTGCCTGGAGTGTACAGGGGGACACTGAAGCTTTCTTT
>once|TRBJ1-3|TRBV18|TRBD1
CASSQGQGPGNTIYF
TGTGCCAGCTCTCAGGGACAGGGGCCAGGAAACACCATATATTTT
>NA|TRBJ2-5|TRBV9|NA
CASSPGLNPQETQYF
TGTGCCAGCAGCCCAGGACTAAACCCTCAAGAGACCCAGTACTTC
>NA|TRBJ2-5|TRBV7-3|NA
CASSPGGNKETQYF
TGTGCCAGCAGCCCTGGGGGGAATAAAGAGACCCAGTACTTC
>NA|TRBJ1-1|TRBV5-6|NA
CASSLVSRGNTEAFF
TGTGCCAGCAGCTTGGTTTCCAGGGGGAACACTGAAGCTTTCTTT